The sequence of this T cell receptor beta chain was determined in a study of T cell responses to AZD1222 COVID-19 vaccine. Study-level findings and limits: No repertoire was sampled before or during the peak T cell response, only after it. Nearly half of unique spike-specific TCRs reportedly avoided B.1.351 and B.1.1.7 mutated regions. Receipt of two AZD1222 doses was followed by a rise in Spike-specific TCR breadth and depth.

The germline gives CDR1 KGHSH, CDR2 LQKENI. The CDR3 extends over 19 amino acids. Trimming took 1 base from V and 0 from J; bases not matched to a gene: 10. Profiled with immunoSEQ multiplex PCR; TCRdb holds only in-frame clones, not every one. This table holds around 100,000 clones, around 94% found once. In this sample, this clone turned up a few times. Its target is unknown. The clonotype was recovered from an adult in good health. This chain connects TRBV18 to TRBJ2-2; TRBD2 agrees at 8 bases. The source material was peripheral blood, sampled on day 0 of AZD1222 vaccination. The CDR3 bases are TGTGCCAGCTCACCACGGTTAGCGGGACGACCTTCGAACACCGGGGAGCTGTTTTTT. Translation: CASSPRLAGRPSNTGELFF.